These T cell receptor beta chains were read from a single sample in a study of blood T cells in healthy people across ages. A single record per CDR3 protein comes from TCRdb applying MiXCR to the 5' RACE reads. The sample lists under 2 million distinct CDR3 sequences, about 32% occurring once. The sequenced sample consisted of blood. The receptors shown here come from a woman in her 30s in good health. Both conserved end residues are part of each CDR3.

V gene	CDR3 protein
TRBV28	CASSLQGQGLTDTQYF
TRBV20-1	CSACSNIGGFNYEQYF
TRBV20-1	CSAGTSGRAVETQYF
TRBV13	CASSSYRTSGITDTQYF
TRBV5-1	CASSLDRGWNEQYF
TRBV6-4	CASSDSETTEAFF
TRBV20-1	CSAGVLAGLYEQYF
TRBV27	CASSSHWGGTYNEQFF
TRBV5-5	CASSLTDTRNYEQYF
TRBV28	CASSLNPGLVGGGETQYF
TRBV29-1	CSVDTGVLGEFF
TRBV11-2	CASSSRDRTGEQFF
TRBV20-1	CSDNREKTQYF
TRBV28	CASSSSGTEGTDTQYF
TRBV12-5	CASGLDTGSYTF
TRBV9	CASSSREVGNEQLF
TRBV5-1	CASRGQGFEDTQYF
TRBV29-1	CSVGGPAGELFF
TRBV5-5	CASSLAGVRTGYTF
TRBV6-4	CASSRARDTEAFF
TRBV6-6	CASRFRGGPADTQYF
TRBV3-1	CASSQERTGSEQDF
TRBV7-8	CASSLVIRGGREKLFF
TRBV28	CASSLLQGDSQPQHF
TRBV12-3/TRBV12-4	CASSPGTSGYQETQYF